These T cell receptor beta chains were read from a single sample in a study of blood T cell repertoires in COVID-19. The data were produced by immunoSEQ multiplex PCR, yet TCRdb's version contains in-frame clones alone and is incomplete. Among tens of thousands of clones, more than 85% were seen once, and the ten largest hold 3% to 4%. The sequencing sample was made of peripheral blood. These receptors were collected from a man between 50 and 59 years old with acute or convalescent COVID-19. Both conserved end residues are trimmed from each CDR3. Clone size, where shown, is once, few, many, or a class for clones that have expanded.

V: TRBV2; size: .; CDR3: ASSDAAGRGEKLF
V: TRBV30; size: .; CDR3: AWSEGDIGNQPQH
V: TRBV28; size: .; CDR3: ASTSGTGGLGYT
V: TRBV25-1; size: once; CDR3: ASSDDRGRANTEAF
V: TRBV6-5; size: once; CDR3: ASSTGPHYNEQF
V: TRBV5-8; size: .; CDR3: ASSTDRIAGANVLT
V: TRBV27; size: .; CDR3: ASAVRPSLSPLH
V: TRBV19; size: .; CDR3: ASSIRSSTAANYGYT
V: TRBV3-1/TRBV3-2; size: .; CDR3: ASSHRLVTYNEQF
V: TRBV6-6; size: .; CDR3: ASSLSRGGADGYT
V: TRBV3-1/TRBV3-2; size: .; CDR3: ASSPVSGGSGNTIY
V: TRBV3-1/TRBV3-2; size: few; CDR3: AARDSQETQY
V: TRBV7-6; size: .; CDR3: ASSSAGTRNEQF
V: TRBV5-6; size: .; CDR3: ASSGSWDSRSPSTDTQY
V: TRBV18; size: .; CDR3: ASSLDRGHHEQF
V: TRBV2; size: once; CDR3: ASSEGQGFSQPQH
V: TRBV19; size: .; CDR3: ASSGGRDSFEDTQY
V: TRBV11-3; size: .; CDR3: ASSSGGYNEQF
V: TRBV18; size: .; CDR3: ASSETGAVQPQH
V: TRBV6-4; size: .; CDR3: ASTFFSGGACTDTQY
V: TRBV27; size: .; CDR3: ASSLDDSYYGYT
V: TRBV9; size: .; CDR3: ASSVFNVPGLAGNEQF
V: TRBV11-3; size: .; CDR3: ASSLVSHTGELF
V: TRBV11-2; size: few; CDR3: ASSLSYQETQY
V: TRBV28; size: once; CDR3: ASRGLAGGGTDTQY
V: TRBV5-1; size: .; CDR3: ASSSEQGDYEKLF
V: TRBV2; size: .; CDR3: ASRQDRGDFWGYT
V: TRBV10-3; size: .; CDR3: AISAGQGYNEQF
V: TRBV28; size: .; CDR3: ASSLTRDYKGAEAF
V: TRBV11-2; size: .; CDR3: ASSLYGGLNNEQF
V: TRBV5-1; size: .; CDR3: ASTTDRAYGYT
V: TRBV9; size: .; CDR3: ASSQARSGELF
V: TRBV6-1; size: .; CDR3: ASSERQVGGNEKLF
V: TRBV11-2; size: .; CDR3: ASSLAGTGELF
V: TRBV6-6; size: .; CDR3: ASSPRDRALLGYEQY
V: TRBV4-1; size: .; CDR3: ASSPWGGYPTAQETQY
V: TRBV29-1; size: .; CDR3: SATVRTGGGEQY
V: TRBV10-3; size: .; CDR3: ATGVTSGGWGTQY
V: TRBV5-6; size: .; CDR3: ASSPRGGMDYGYT
V: TRBV14; size: .; CDR3: ASSQEDRVKY
V: TRBV5-4; size: .; CDR3: ASSLTGEETQY
V: TRBV11-2; size: .; CDR3: ASSLSSTATDTQY
V: TRBV5-1; size: .; CDR3: ASSLAPVGTGVFSGANVLT
V: TRBV25-1; size: once; CDR3: ASSESGSRMNTEAF
V: TRBV25-1; size: .; CDR3: ASSEYGTYNSPLH
V: TRBV7-3; size: .; CDR3: ASSSGGFYNEQF
V: TRBV13; size: .; CDR3: ASSLSPASSYEQY
V: TRBV7-9; size: .; CDR3: ASSFGGQETQY
V: TRBV28; size: .; CDR3: ASSLPHEKLF
V: TRBV19; size: .; CDR3: ASSPDRGGNQPQH